This T cell receptor beta chain is from a study of shared clonotypes between healthy human individuals. Background on the study: Used for every donor were three CD4 naive, three CD4 memory, two CD8 naive and one CD8 memory plate.

Partitioning of CD4+ cells yielded a CD45RA+ naive subset and a CD45RA-negative memory subset. Genomic DNA (from each subset) was split evenly across several immunoSEQ plates. Only in-frame clones appear in the TCRdb table, and some are missing; sequencing was by immunoSEQ multiplex PCR. The sample has roughly 1 million clones, approximately 70% seen once. Germline CDR1 and CDR2: MNHEY and SMNVEV (reference sequence). Between the trimmed V and J ends, which lost 8 bases and 6 bases, there was a span of 14 bases. This CDR3 contains 14 residues. The material sequenced was memory CD4+ T cells sorted from blood. Subset reported: CD45RA-negative fraction. The chain employs TRBV27 and TRBJ1-6, with D perhaps TRBD1 (6 bases). The sequence was obtained from a man between 18 and 35 years old in good health. The CDR3 spells CASGVQGINSPLHF. CDR3 DNA: TGTGCCAGCGGAGTACAGGGTATTAATTCACCCCTCCACTTT.